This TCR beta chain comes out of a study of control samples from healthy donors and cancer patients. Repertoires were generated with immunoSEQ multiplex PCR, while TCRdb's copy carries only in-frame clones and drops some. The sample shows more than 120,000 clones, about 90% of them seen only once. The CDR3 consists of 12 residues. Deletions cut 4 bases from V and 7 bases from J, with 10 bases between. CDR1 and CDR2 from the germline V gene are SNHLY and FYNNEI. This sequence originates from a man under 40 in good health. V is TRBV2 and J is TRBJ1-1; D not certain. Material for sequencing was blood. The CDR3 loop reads CASSADLIEAFF. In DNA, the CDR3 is TGTGCCAGCAGTGCCGACCTGATTGAAGCTTTCTTT.